This is a list of T cell receptor beta chains from one sample in a study of naive and memory T cell subsets. TCRdb re-called the UMI-ligation and nested PCR reads through MiXCR, storing one row per CDR3 protein. In the table there are about 140,000 distinct CDR3 sequences, approximately 18% of which are singletons. Sequenced sample: naive CD8+ T cells from blood. These receptors were collected from a human donor in good health. CDR3s include the opening cysteine and the closing phenylalanine or tryptophan. Each record gives: D gene, J gene, V gene, clone size, CDR3 DNA, CDR3 protein. A D gene is named only where the DNA matches it firmly. Rows give clone size only sometimes, using once, few, many, or a class for an expanded clone.

>TRBD1|TRBJ1-1|TRBV28|NA
TGTGCCACCAACAGGGGTTCCGCTGAAGCTTTCTTT
CATNRGSAEAFF
>TRBD1|TRBJ1-2|TRBV7-9|few
TGTGCCAGCAGGCCGGGACAGGCTTTTGACGGCTACACCTTC
CASRPGQAFDGYTF
>NA|TRBJ1-1|TRBV27|NA
TGTGCCAGCAGTTCCGGGGAGATTCGTACTGAAGCTTTCTTT
CASSSGEIRTEAFF
>NA|TRBJ2-7|TRBV5-1|NA
TGCGCCAGCAGCTTGGAGGTCCGGACACCGTTGGACGAGCAGTACTTC
CASSLEVRTPLDEQYF
>NA|TRBJ1-1|TRBV19|NA
TGTGCCAGTAAGGTGGGTGAGAACACTGAAGCTTTCTTT
CASKVGENTEAFF
>NA|TRBJ2-7|TRBV25-1|NA
TGTGCCAGCAGTGATTCAACAGTGTCCTACGAGCAGTACTTC
CASSDSTVSYEQYF
>TRBD2|TRBJ2-1|TRBV3-1|NA
TGTGCCAGCAGCCAATTCTATACACCGGGACTAGCGGGACCTTACAATGAGCAGTTCTTC
CASSQFYTPGLAGPYNEQFF
>NA|TRBJ2-1|TRBV24-1|once
TGTGCCACCAGTGACCCCTCACAGTTCCATGAGCAGTTCTTC
CATSDPSQFHEQFF
>NA|TRBJ1-2|TRBV27|NA
TGTGCCAGCAGTTATACAGGCGGTGGCTACACCTTC
CASSYTGGGYTF
>TRBD2|TRBJ2-1|TRBV2|few
TGTGCCAGCAGTGATCTGACTAGCGGGAAGAGGAATGAGCAGTTCTTC
CASSDLTSGKRNEQFF
>NA|TRBJ2-1|TRBV7-6|few
TGTGCCAGCAGCCTCCAGTGGGGGGAGAGCTCCTACAATGAGCAGTTCTTC
CASSLQWGESSYNEQFF
>NA|TRBJ1-1|TRBV14|few
TGTGCCAGCAGCAAGGACACTGAAGCTTTCTTT
CASSKDTEAFF
>TRBD2|TRBJ2-3|TRBV12-3/TRBV12-4|few
TGTGCCAGCAGTTTCGAGCGGGAGGTTTCTACGCAGTATTTT
CASSFEREVSTQYF
>NA|TRBJ2-7|TRBV28|many
TGTGCCAGCAGTTTATCTACCCGGACACCTTACGAGCAGTACTTC
CASSLSTRTPYEQYF
>NA|TRBJ2-3|TRBV29-1|few
TGCAGCGTAGCCGGGACACTCAGCACAGATACGCAGTATTTT
CSVAGTLSTDTQYF
>NA|TRBJ2-1|TRBV28|few
TGTGCCAGTGGGAGCTCCTACAATGAGCAGTTCTTC
CASGSSYNEQFF
>TRBD2|TRBJ2-1|TRBV20-1|NA
TGCAGTGCTAGAATGAGCGGGAGCTCCTACAATGAGCAGTTCTTC
CSARMSGSSYNEQFF
>NA|TRBJ1-5|TRBV7-9|NA
TGTGCCAGCAGCTCACATACCGGGCCCTACAATCAGCCCCAGCATTTT
CASSSHTGPYNQPQHF
>NA|TRBJ1-2|TRBV5-4|NA
TGTGCCAGCAGCTTGGTTATGGGACGGACAGTTGGCTACACCTTC
CASSLVMGRTVGYTF
>TRBD2|TRBJ2-5|TRBV4-1|NA
TGCGCCAGCAGCTCGGGACTAGCCCTAGTGGCGGAGACCCAGTACTTC
CASSSGLALVAETQYF
>TRBD1|TRBJ2-1|TRBV27|NA
TGTGCCAGCAGTCCGAATTCCGGGACAGCTCTTGAGCAGTTCTTC
CASSPNSGTALEQFF
>NA|TRBJ1-1|TRBV7-9|few
TGTGCCAGCAGGTCGGACAGTGAAGCTTTCTTT
CASRSDSEAFF
>NA|TRBJ2-1|TRBV4-1|NA
TGCGCCAGCAGCCAAGACCCCCGGAGCCACAATGAGCAGTTCTTC
CASSQDPRSHNEQFF
>TRBD1|TRBJ1-1|TRBV6-5|NA
TGTGCCAGCAGTTATGACCGGACAGGGGGTCTCATGAACACTGAAGCTTTCTTT
CASSYDRTGGLMNTEAFF
>NA|TRBJ2-1|TRBV11-2|NA
TGTGCCAGCAGCTTTTTGGCAGAGAACAATGAGCAGTTCTTC
CASSFLAENNEQFF
>TRBD1|TRBJ1-5|TRBV2|NA
TGTGCCAGCGGGTCCGGGACAGGGAACGCTCAGCCCCAGCATTTT
CASGSGTGNAQPQHF
>NA|TRBJ2-5|TRBV2|NA
TGTGCCAGCAGTGAAGCGCTTCAAGACACCCAAGAGACCCAGTACTTC
CASSEALQDTQETQYF
>TRBD1|TRBJ2-7|TRBV9|few
TGTGCCAGCAGCACACGGACAGGGGACGAGCAGTACTTC
CASSTRTGDEQYF
>NA|TRBJ2-7|TRBV3-1|NA
TGTGCCAGCAGCCACCTATCAAGCGGGACAGGATCCTACGAGCAGTACTTC
CASSHLSSGTGSYEQYF